One sample yielded the 6 T cell receptor beta chains listed below, sequenced in a study of OX40 agonist ivuxolimab in advanced cancers. Sequencing used immunoSEQ multiplex PCR; TCRdb keeps in-frame clones, though not all of them. The sample holds 35,000 to 45,000 clones, roughly 80% seen once. Specimen: CD4+ or CD8+ T cells sorted from blood, collected in a trial of the OX40 agonist ivuxolimab. All receptors derive from an adult with an advanced solid tumor such as melanoma, head and neck, liver or kidney cancer.

The V gene is TRBV29-1, the J gene TRBJ2-7, with TRBD1 identical over 10 bases. Germline V gene sequence: CDR1 SQVTM, CDR2 ANQGSEA. With 7 bases clipped from V and 3 bases from J, the junction kept 12 bases outside the gene matches. The CDR3 is 15 amino acids. The CDR3 is CSGCTRDRGHYEQYF. DNA of the CDR3: TGCAGCGGTTGTACCCGGGACAGGGGTCACTACGAGCAGTACTTC.

V is TRBV10-3 and J is TRBJ2-7, with D tentatively TRBD1 (5 bases). The CDR3 contains 15 residues. V was clipped by 3 bases and J by 3 bases, with 15 bases between them. CDR1 is ENHRY and CDR2 is SYGVKD in the germline V gene. The CDR3 DNA sequence: TGTGCCATCAGTGATAGGTCAAGGGGTGTCTACGAGCAGTACTTC. Protein sequence: CAISDRSRGVYEQYF.

The chain carries TRBV9 and TRBJ1-2, with TRBD1 as a possible D gene (5 bases). The germline V and J ends were trimmed by 4 bases and 2 bases, with 12 bases remaining between them. Germline V gene lookup returns CDR1 SGDLS and CDR2 YYNGEE. This CDR3 is built from 14 residues. The DNA of the CDR3 is TGTGCCAGCAGCCCCGACCGGGGGAACTATGGCTACACCTTC. Translation gives CASSPDRGNYGYTF. Using reference TRBV9 and TRBJ1-2 for the parts outside the CDR3, the full variable domain is DSGVTQTPKHLITATGQRVTLRCSPRSGDLSVYWYQQSLDQGLQFLIQYYNGEERAKGNILERFSAQQFPDLHSELNLSSLELGDSALYFCASSPDRGNYGYTFGSGTRLTVV.

The sample holds one count of this clone. The V call is TRBV28, the J call TRBJ2-5, with D tentatively TRBD2 (5 bases). V was clipped by 5 bases and J by 13 bases, with 14 bases between them. The CDR3 extends over 11 amino acids. Germline assignment: CDR1 MDHEN and CDR2 SYDVKM. The CDR3 spells CASSETEAGYF. CDR3 DNA sequence: TGTGCCAGCAGTGAAACAGAGGCGGGGTACTTC.

This clone was seen a single time. This chain connects TRBV21-1 to TRBJ1-2; the listed D gene, TRBD1, was not tested against the DNA. TRBV21-1 is a pseudogene. The CDR3 covers 14 residues. In DNA form, the CDR3 reads TGTGCCAGCAGCACCCCGGACAGGGGGGATGGCTACACCTTC. Its protein is CASSTPDRGDGYTF.

The gene calls are TRBV7-2 and TRBJ1-1, with TRBD1 as a possible D gene (5 bases). The length of the CDR3 is 15 residues. The V and J ends lost 0 bases and 4 bases respectively, with 12 bases between them. Germline V gene lookup returns CDR1 SGHTA and CDR2 FQGNSA. CDR3 nucleotides: TGTGCCAGCAGCTTAGCGGGGCGGGGTTCCACTGAAGCTTTCTTT. Its translation is CASSLAGRGSTEAFF.